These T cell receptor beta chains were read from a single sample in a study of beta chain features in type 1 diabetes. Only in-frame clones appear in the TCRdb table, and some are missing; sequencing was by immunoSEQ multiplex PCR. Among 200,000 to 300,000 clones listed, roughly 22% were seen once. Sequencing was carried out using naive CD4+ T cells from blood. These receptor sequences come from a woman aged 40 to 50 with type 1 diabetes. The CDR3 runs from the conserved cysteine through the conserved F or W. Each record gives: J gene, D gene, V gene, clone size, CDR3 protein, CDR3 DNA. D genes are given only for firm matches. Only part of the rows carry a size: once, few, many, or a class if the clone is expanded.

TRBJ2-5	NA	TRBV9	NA	CASSRDSGEQYF	TGTGCCAGTTCCCGGGATTCGGGGGAGCAGTACTTC
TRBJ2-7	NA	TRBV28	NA	CASRSGTGGPYEQYF	TGTGCCAGCAGATCAGGAACCGGCGGGCCCTACGAGCAGTACTTC
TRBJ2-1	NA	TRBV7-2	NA	CASSTRKGEQFF	TGTGCCAGCAGCACCCGGAAGGGGGAGCAGTTCTTC
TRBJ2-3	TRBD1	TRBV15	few	CATSRVPTGGTDTQYF	TGTGCCACCAGCAGAGTTCCGACAGGGGGCACAGATACGCAGTATTTT
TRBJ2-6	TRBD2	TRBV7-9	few	CASTIWTSGTFGANVLTF	TGTGCCAGCACTATATGGACTAGCGGTACCTTCGGGGCCAACGTCCTGACTTTC
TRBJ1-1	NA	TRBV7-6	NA	CASSLARGTEAFF	TGTGCCAGCAGCCTCGCGAGAGGCACTGAAGCTTTCTTT
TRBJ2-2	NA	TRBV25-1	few	CASSFLWGGGELFF	TGTGCCAGCAGCTTCCTTTGGGGCGGCGGGGAGCTGTTTTTT
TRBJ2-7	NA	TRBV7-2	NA	CASSLFQGLYEQYF	TGTGCCAGCAGCTTATTTCAGGGCCTCTACGAGCAGTACTTC
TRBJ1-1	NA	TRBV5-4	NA	CASSPQGYAEAFF	TGTGCCAGCAGCCCCCAGGGTTACGCTGAAGCTTTCTTT
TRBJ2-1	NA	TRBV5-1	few	CASSLAGNNEQFF	TGCGCCAGCAGCTTGGCAGGGAACAATGAGCAGTTCTTC
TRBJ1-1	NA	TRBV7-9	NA	CASSLVQSTEAFF	TGTGCCAGCAGCTTAGTACAGAGTACTGAAGCTTTCTTT
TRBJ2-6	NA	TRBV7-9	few	CASSLGERPSGANVLTF	TGTGCCAGCAGCCTCGGAGAGCGTCCCTCTGGGGCCAACGTCCTGACTTTC
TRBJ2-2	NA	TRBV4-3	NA	CASSLEVVLANTGELFF	TGCGCCAGCAGCCTCGAGGTTGTCCTCGCGAACACCGGGGAGCTGTTTTTT
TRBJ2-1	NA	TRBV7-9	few	CASSSYPNEQFF	TGTGCCAGCAGCTCCTACCCCAATGAGCAGTTCTTC
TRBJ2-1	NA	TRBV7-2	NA	CASSLGRNEQFF	TGTGCCAGCAGCTTAGGGAGGAATGAGCAGTTCTTC
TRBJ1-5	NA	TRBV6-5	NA	CASSSRGNQPQHF	TGTGCCAGCAGTTCCCGGGGCAATCAGCCCCAGCATTTT
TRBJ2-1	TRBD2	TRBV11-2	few	CASSRGLANYNEQFF	TGTGCCAGCAGCCGTGGACTAGCGAATTACAATGAGCAGTTCTTC
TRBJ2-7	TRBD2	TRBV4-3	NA	CASSPLAGGSYEQYF	TGCGCCAGCAGCCCCCTAGCGGGAGGATCCTACGAGCAGTACTTC
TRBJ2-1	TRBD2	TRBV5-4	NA	CASSPGTSGGVQQFF	TGTGCCAGCAGCCCAGGGACTAGCGGGGGCGTACAGCAGTTCTTC
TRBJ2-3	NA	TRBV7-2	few	CASSFPRGGTDTQYF	TGTGCCAGCAGCTTCCCCCGCGGGGGCACAGATACGCAGTATTTT
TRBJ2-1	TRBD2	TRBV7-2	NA	CASSTGLAEYNEQFF	TGTGCCAGCAGCACAGGACTAGCGGAGTACAATGAGCAGTTCTTC
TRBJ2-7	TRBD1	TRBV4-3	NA	CASSRDRGVYEQYF	TGCGCCAGCAGCCGGGACAGGGGGGTCTACGAGCAGTACTTC
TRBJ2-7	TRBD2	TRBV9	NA	CASSVSGATYEQYF	TGTGCCAGCAGCGTTAGCGGGGCAACCTACGAGCAGTACTTC
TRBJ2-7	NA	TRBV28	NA	CASNRAGAAREQYF	TGTGCCAGCAACCGCGCAGGGGCAGCTCGCGAGCAGTACTTC
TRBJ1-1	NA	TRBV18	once	CASSPDTEAFF	TGTGCCAGCTCTCCCGACACTGAAGCTTTCTTT
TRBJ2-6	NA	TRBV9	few	CASSVVTDSSGANVLTF	TGTGCCAGCAGCGTAGTAACCGATAGCTCTGGGGCCAACGTCCTGACTTTC
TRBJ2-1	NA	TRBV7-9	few	CASSLGDKQFF	TGTGCCAGCAGCTTAGGAGATAAGCAGTTCTTC
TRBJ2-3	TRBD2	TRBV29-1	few	CSARTSGRTDTQYF	TGCAGCGCACGGACTAGCGGGAGGACAGATACGCAGTATTTT
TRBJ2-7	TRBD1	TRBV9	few	CASSDRDRGTEQYF	TGTGCCAGCAGCGACCGGGACAGGGGAACCGAGCAGTACTTC
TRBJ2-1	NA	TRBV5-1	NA	CASSRSGDYNEQFF	TGCGCCAGCAGCCGCAGCGGAGACTACAATGAGCAGTTCTTC
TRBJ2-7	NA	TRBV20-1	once	CSAGGMEQYF	TGCAGTGCTGGGGGCATGGAGCAGTACTTC
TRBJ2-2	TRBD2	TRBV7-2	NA	CASSRLAGVNTGELFF	TGTGCCAGCAGCAGACTAGCGGGGGTGAACACCGGGGAGCTGTTTTTT
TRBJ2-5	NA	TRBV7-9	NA	CASSPFLDGETQYF	TGTGCCAGCAGCCCCTTCCTAGATGGAGAGACCCAGTACTTC
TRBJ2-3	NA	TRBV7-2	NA	CASSRPGDTQYF	TGTGCCAGCAGTCGTCCAGGAGATACGCAGTATTTT
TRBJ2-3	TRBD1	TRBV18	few	CASSQRQGKADTQYF	TGTGCCAGCTCACAGCGACAGGGGAAAGCAGATACGCAGTATTTT
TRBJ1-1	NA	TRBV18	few	CASSPPVAGNTEAFF	TGTGCCAGCTCACCCCCCGTCGCGGGGAACACTGAAGCTTTCTTT
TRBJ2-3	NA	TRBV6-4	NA	CASSADFTDTQYF	TGTGCCAGCAGTGCCGACTTCACAGATACGCAGTATTTT
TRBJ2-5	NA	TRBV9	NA	CASSVGAGLMQETQYF	TGTGCCAGCAGCGTAGGGGCAGGTTTAATGCAAGAGACCCAGTACTTC
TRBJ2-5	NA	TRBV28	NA	CASGGGGETQYF	TGTGCCAGCGGGGGAGGAGGAGAGACCCAGTACTTC
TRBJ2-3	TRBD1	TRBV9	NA	CASSITGTDTDTQYF	TGTGCCAGCAGTATTACCGGGACAGACACAGATACGCAGTATTTT
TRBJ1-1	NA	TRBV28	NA	CASTYGWSLNTEAFF	TGTGCCAGCACCTACGGGTGGTCCTTGAACACTGAAGCTTTCTTT
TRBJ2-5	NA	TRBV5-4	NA	CASGTNQETQYF	TGTGCCAGCGGAACTAACCAAGAGACCCAGTACTTC
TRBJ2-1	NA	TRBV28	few	CASRETAVYEQFF	TGTGCCAGCAGGGAGACGGCGGTCTATGAGCAGTTCTTC
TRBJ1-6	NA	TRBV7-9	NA	CASSVTGYRSYNSPLHF	TGTGCCAGCAGCGTTACAGGTTATCGGTCCTATAATTCACCCCTCCACTTT
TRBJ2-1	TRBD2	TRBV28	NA	CASSSPQGLAGVDEQFF	TGTGCCAGCAGTTCTCCCCAGGGACTAGCGGGAGTCGACGAGCAGTTCTTC
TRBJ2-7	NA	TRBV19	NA	CASSSDRYEQYF	TGTGCCAGTAGTTCGGACAGATACGAGCAGTACTTC
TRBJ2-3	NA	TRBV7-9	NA	CASSSTGLDTDTQYF	TGTGCCAGCAGCTCGACAGGTCTAGACACAGATACGCAGTATTTT
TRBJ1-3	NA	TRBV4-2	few	CASSQIRGNTIYF	TGTGCCAGCAGCCAAATCCGTGGAAACACCATATATTTT
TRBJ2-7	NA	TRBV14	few	CASSQDLYEQYF	TGTGCCAGCAGCCAAGACCTCTACGAGCAGTACTTC
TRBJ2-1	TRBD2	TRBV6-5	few	CASSRLAEQFF	TGTGCCAGCAGTAGACTAGCCGAGCAGTTCTTC
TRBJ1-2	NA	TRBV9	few	CASSPRENYGYTF	TGTGCCAGCAGCCCCCGCGAAAACTATGGCTACACCTTC
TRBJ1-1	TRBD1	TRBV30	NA	CAWNTQGDTEAFF	TGTGCCTGGAATACCCAGGGGGACACTGAAGCTTTCTTT
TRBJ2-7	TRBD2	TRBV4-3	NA	CASSRDLAGGSEQYF	TGCGCCAGCAGCCGAGACCTAGCGGGAGGGAGTGAGCAGTACTTC